This T cell receptor beta chain derives from a study of neurological immune-mediated disorders. Findings of the study overall: Phylogenetic grouping put 18 of 34 multiple sclerosis patients' repertoires into one related-CDR3 cluster, a possible signature.

TCRdb processed the 5' RACE reads anew with MiXCR; each CDR3 protein has one entry. The sample holds some 95,000 distinct CDR3 sequences, around 3.3% seen once. On this clonotype: The antigen remains undetermined.

Unsorted libraries came from 2 million PBMCs stored at -80 °C. Sequencing was performed on PBMCs. The clonotype comes from a woman aged 18 to 35 with multiple sclerosis.

The CDR3 region is CASSRIEINEQFF. CDR3 in DNA: TGTGCCAGCAGCCGAATAGAGATTAATGAGCAGTTCTTC. J is TRBJ2-1 and V is TRBV7-9; D gene uncertain. Trimming removed 5 bases at V and 7 bases at J, with 12 bases between. This CDR3 is 13 amino acids long. The germline CDR1 and CDR2 sequences are SEHNR and FQNEAQ (reference sequence).